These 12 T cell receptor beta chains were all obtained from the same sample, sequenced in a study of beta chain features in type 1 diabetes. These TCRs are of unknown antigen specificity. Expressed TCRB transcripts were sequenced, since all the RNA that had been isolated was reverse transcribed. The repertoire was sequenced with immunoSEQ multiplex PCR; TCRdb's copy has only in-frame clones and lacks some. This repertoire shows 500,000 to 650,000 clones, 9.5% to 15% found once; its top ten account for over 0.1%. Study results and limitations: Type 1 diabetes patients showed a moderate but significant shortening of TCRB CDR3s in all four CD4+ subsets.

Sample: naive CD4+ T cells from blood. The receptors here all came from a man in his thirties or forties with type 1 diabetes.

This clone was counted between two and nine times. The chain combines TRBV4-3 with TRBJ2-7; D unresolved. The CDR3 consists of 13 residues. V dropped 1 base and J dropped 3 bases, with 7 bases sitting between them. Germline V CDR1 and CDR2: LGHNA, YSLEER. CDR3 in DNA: TGCGCCAGCAGCCAAGCGGACGGCTACGAGCAGTACTTC. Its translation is CASSQADGYEQYF.

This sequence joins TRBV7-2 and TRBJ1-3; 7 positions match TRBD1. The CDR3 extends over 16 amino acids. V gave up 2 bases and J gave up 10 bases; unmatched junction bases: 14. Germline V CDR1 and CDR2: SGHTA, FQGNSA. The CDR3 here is CASSLNPRTGRGTIYF. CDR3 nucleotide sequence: TGTGCCAGCAGCTTAAACCCTCGGACAGGCCGCGGAACCATATATTTT. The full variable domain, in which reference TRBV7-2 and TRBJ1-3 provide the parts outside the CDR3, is GAGVSQSPSNKVTEKGKDVELRCDPISGHTALYWYRQSLGQGLEFLIYFQGNSAPDKSGLPSDRFSAERTGGSVSTLTIQRTQQEDSAVYLCASSLNPRTGRGTIYFGEGSWLTVV.

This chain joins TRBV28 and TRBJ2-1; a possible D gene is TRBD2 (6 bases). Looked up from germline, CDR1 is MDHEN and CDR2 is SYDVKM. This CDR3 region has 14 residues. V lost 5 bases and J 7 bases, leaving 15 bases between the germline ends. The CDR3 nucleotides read TGTGCCAGCAGTATAGCGGCGATAGGGAATGAGCAGTTCTTC. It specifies CASSIAAIGNEQFF.

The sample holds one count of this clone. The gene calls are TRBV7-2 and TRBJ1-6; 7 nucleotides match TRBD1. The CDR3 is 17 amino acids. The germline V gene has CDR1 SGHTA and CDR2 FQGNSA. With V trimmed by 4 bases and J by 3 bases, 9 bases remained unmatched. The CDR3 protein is CASSSEGRGHYNSPLHF. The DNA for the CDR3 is TGTGCCAGCAGCTCGGAGGGGAGGGGGCACTATAATTCACCCCTCCACTTT.

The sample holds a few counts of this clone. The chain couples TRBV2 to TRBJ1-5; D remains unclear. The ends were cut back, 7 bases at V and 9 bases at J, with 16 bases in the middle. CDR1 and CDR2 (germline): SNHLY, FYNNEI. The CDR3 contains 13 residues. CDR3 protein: CASTRTEAAPQHF. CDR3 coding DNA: TGTGCCAGCACGAGGACCGAAGCGGCGCCCCAGCATTTT.

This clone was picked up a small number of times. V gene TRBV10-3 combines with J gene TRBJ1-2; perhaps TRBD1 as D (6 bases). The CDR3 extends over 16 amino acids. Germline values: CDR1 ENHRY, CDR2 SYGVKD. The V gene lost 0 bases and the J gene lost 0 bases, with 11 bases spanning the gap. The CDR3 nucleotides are TGTGCCATCAGTGAGTCTAGGGGGGTAGCTAACTATGGCTACACCTTC. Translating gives CAISESRGVANYGYTF.

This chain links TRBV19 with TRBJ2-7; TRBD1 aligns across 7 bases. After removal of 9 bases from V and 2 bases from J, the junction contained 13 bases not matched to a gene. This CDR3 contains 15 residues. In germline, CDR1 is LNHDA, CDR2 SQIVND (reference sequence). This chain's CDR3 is CASAATGNIAYEQYF. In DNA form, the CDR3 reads TGTGCCAGCGCCGCGACAGGGAATATAGCCTACGAGCAGTACTTC.

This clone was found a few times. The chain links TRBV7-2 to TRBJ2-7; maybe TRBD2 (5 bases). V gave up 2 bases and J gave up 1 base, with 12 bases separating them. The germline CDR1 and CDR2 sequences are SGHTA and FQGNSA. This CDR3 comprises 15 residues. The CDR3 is CASSLRSGGSYEQYF. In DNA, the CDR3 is TGTGCCAGCAGCTTAAGAAGCGGAGGTTCCTACGAGCAGTACTTC.

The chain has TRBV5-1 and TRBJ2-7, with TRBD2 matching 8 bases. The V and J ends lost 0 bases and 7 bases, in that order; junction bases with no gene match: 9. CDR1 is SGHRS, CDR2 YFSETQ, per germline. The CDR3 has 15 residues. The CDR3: CASSLDRAGVGEQYF. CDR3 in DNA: TGCGCCAGCAGCTTGGACCGAGCGGGGGTGGGAGAGCAGTACTTC.

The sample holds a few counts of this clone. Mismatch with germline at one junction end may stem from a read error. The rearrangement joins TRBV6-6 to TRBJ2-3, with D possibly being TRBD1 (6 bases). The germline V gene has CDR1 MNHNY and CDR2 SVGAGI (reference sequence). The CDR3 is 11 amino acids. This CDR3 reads CASSYRVGASF. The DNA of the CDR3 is TGTGCCAGCAGTTACCGCGTGGGGGCTTCTTTT.

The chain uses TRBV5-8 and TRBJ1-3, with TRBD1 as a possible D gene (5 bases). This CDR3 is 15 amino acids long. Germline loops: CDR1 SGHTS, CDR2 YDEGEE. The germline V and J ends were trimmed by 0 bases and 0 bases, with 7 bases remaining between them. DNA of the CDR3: TGTGCCAGCAGCTTGGTCGGGGGCTCTGGAAACACCATATATTTT. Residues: CASSLVGGSGNTIYF.

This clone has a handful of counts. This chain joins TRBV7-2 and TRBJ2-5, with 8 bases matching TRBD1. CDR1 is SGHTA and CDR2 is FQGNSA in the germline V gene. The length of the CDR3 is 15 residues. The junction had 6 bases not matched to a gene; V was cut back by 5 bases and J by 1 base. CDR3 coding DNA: TGTGCCAGCAGCACCGGGACAGGCCTCCAAGAGACCCAGTACTTC. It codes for CASSTGTGLQETQYF.